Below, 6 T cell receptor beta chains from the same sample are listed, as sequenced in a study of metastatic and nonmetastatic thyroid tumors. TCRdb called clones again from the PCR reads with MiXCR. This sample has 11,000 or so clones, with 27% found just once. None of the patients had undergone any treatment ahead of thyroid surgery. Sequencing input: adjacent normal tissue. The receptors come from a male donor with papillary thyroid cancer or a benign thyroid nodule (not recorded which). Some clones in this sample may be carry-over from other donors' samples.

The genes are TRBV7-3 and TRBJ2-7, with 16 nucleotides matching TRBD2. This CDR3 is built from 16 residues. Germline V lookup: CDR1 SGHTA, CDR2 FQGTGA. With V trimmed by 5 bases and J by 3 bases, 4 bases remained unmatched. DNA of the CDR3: TGTGCCAGCAGCCCGGGGACTAGCGGGGGGGGCTACGAGCAGTACTTC. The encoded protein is CASSPGTSGGGYEQYF.

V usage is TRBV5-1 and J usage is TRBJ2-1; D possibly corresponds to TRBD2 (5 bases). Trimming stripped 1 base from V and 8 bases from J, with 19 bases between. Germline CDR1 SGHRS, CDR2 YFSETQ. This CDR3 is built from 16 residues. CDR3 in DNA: TGCGCCAGCAGCTTGAGCGGTCTATTAATGGGTCATGAGCAGTTCTTC. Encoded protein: CASSLSGLLMGHEQFF.

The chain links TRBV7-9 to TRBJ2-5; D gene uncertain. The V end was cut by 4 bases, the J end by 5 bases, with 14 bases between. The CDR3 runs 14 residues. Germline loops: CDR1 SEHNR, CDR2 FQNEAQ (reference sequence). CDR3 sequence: CASSSPWIGETQYF. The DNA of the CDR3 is TGTGCCAGCAGCTCCCCGTGGATCGGGGAGACCCAGTACTTC.

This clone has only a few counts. CDR3 region: CASRKSTGSNYGYTF. DNA for the CDR3: TGTGCCAGTAGGAAATCGACAGGTTCTAACTATGGCTACACCTTC. The rearrangement joins TRBV19 to TRBJ1-2, with D possibly matching TRBD1 (6 bases). This CDR3 spans 15 amino acids. Germline V gene sequence: CDR1 LNHDA, CDR2 SQIVND (reference sequence). V lost 6 bases and J 0 bases, leaving 14 bases between the germline ends.

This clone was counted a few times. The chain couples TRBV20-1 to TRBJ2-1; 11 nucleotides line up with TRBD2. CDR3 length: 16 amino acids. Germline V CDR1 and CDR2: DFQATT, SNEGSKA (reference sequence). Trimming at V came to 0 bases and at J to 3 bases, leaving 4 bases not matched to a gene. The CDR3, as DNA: TGCAGTGCTAGAGATAGGACTAGCGGGTTCTACAATGAGCAGTTCTTC. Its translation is CSARDRTSGFYNEQFF.

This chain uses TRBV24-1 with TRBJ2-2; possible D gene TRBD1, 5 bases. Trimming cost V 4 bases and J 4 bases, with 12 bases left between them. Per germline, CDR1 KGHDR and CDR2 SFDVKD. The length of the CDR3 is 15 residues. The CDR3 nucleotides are TGTGCCACCAGTGAATGGGGCGGCGGCACCGGGGAGCTGTTTTTT. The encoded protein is CATSEWGGGTGELFF.